One and the same sample provided the 6 T cell receptor beta chains below, sequenced in a study of brain metastases from non-small cell lung cancer. The table came from immunoSEQ multiplex PCR; TCRdb's copy has only in-frame clones and leaves some out. The sample yields roughly 4,700 clones, around 85% seen once. Sequencing was performed on primary lung tumor tissue. These receptors were obtained from a donor at least 40 years old with non-small cell lung cancer.

This sequence joins TRBV7-2 and TRBJ1-5; no definite D call. This CDR3 has 14 amino acids. V was trimmed by 3 bases and J by 2 bases, leaving 8 bases between them. CDR1 is SGHTA, CDR2 FQGNSA, per germline. CDR3 protein: CASSFARGNQPQHF. CDR3 nucleotide sequence: TGTGCCAGCAGCTTTGCGAGGGGCAATCAGCCCCAGCATTTT. The complete variable domain, with remaining parts taken from reference TRBV7-2 and TRBJ1-5, reads GAGVSQSPSNKVTEKGKDVELRCDPISGHTALYWYRQSLGQGLEFLIYFQGNSAPDKSGLPSDRFSAERTGGSVSTLTIQRTQQEDSAVYLCASSFARGNQPQHFGDGTRLSIL.

This chain uses TRBV2 with TRBJ2-7, with D tentatively TRBD1 or TRBD2 (5 bases each). Trimming removed 8 bases from V and 13 bases from J, with 21 bases in between. The CDR3 is made up of 12 amino acids. Germline V gene lookup returns CDR1 SNHLY and CDR2 FYNNEI. The DNA for the CDR3 is TGTGCCAGCGCGTACAGGAACTCTAGCATTTACGTC. Protein sequence: CASAYRNSSIYV.

V and J are TRBV4-2 and TRBJ1-2, with TRBD1 as a possible D gene (6 bases). CDR1 is LGHNA, CDR2 YNFKEQ, per germline. CDR3 length: 15 amino acids. V lost 3 bases and J 7 bases, leaving 18 bases between the germline ends. Here the CDR3 DNA reads TGTGCCAGCAGCCAGTCTGCAGGGGAGGAGGGTGGCTACACCTTC. Protein product: CASSQSAGEEGGYTF.

The chain uses TRBV5-6 and TRBJ2-4; D is ambiguous. Deletions cut 5 bases from V and 0 bases from J, with 15 bases between. The germline CDR1 and CDR2 sequences are SGHDT and YYEEEE. The length of the CDR3 is 16 residues. CDR3 DNA: TGTGCCAGCAGTCCACTATGGGGTCGAGCCAAAAACATTCAGTACTTC. Encoded protein: CASSPLWGRAKNIQYF.

V is TRBV7-3 and J is TRBJ1-2; TRBD1 might be the D (5 bases). V was trimmed by 0 bases and J by 4 bases, leaving 9 bases between them. The CDR3 totals 14 residues. The germline gives CDR1 SGHTA, CDR2 FQGTGA. The CDR3 protein is CASSLTGDSYGYTF. CDR3 DNA: TGTGCCAGCAGCTTAACAGGGGATAGCTATGGCTACACCTTC.

This clone turned up a few times. The chain has TRBV10-3 and TRBJ1-2; 7 bases agree with TRBD1. From germline, CDR1 is ENHRY and CDR2 SYGVKD. V lost 10 bases to trimming and J lost 7 bases; unmatched junction nucleotides: 9. The CDR3 is made up of 12 amino acids. CDR3 bases: TGTGCCACCCCAGACAGGGCCGGTGGCTACACCTTC. Translation gives CATPDRAGGYTF.